The 23 T cell receptor beta chains in this list originate from one sample, sequenced in a study of blood T cells in healthy people across ages (dated by TCRdb to about 2015). The library was produced with 5' RACE. The reads were generated on an Illumina HiSeq 2500. A second PCR of roughly 7 to 11 cycles was performed with a sample-barcoded 5' primer and a J-beta primer mix. TCRdb cleaned the public reads at Q25 with fastp, built clones with MiXCR and kept in-frame beta chains. When rows share a CDR3 protein, they turn into one entry using the most common DNA and genes. The sample has 790,000 or so distinct CDR3 sequences on record, 45% to 70% of them singletons. Clones ranked in the top ten supply around a quarter of the sample. Input material: blood. The receptors come from a man aged 35-49 years in good health.

This clonotype was counted a few times. The J gene is TRBJ2-7, the V gene TRBV28, with D possibly matching TRBD1 (5 bases). CDR3 size: 12 residues. Germline V lookup: CDR1 MDHEN, CDR2 SYDVKM. Trimming shortened V by 6 bases and J by 7 bases, and 13 bases separated the two germline ends. The CDR3: CASSLTVGEQYF. CDR3 nucleotide sequence: TGTGCCAGCAGCTTGACAGTGGGGGAGCAGTACTTC. The variable domain in full, with the rest retrieved from reference TRBV28 and TRBJ2-7, is DVKVTQSSRYLVKRTGEKVFLECVQDMDHENMFWYRQDPGLGLRLIYFSYDVKMKEKGDIPEGYSVSREKKERFSLILESASTNQTSMYLCASSLTVGEQYFGPGTRLTVT.

The chain couples TRBV15 to TRBJ2-7, with D possibly being TRBD1 or TRBD2 (5 bases each). Germline lookup yields CDR1 LNHNV and CDR2 YYDKDF (reference sequence). V lost 0 bases and J 6 bases, leaving 9 bases between the germline ends. CDR3 length: 13 residues. CDR3 in amino acids: CATSREGVGEQYF. The CDR3 coding sequence is TGTGCCACCAGCAGAGAGGGGGTAGGCGAGCAGTACTTC.

The genes are TRBV3-1 and TRBJ2-1, with a tentative D call TRBD1 (6 bases). The germline CDR1 and CDR2 sequences are LGHDT and YNNKEL (reference sequence). V lost 3 bases and J lost 10, with 13 bases in between. This CDR3 contains 13 residues. The CDR3 nucleotides read TGTGCCAGCAGCCAGTCACAGGGAAACGAGCAGTTCTTC. This encodes CASSQSQGNEQFF.

This clonotype occurred a few times. As DNA, the CDR3 is TGTGCCATCAGTGAGTCGGCGGGGTCGAAGTACAATGAGCAGTTCTTC. Translation gives CAISESAGSKYNEQFF. The chain has TRBV10-3 and TRBJ2-1, with D perhaps matching TRBD2 (6 bases). Looked up from germline, CDR1 is ENHRY and CDR2 is SYGVKD. The CDR3 loop spans 16 amino acids. Deletions cut 0 bases from V and 4 bases from J, with 13 bases between.

This clonotype has more than one count but fewer than ten. The rearrangement joins TRBV20-1 to TRBJ2-7, with no clear D. V was cut by 0 bases and J by 4 bases, with 13 bases left in between. There are 14 residues in the CDR3. Germline lookup yields CDR1 DFQATT and CDR2 SNEGSKA (reference sequence). This chain's CDR3 is CSARDGSHEYEQYF. In DNA form, the CDR3 reads TGCAGTGCTAGAGATGGTTCCCACGAATACGAGCAGTACTTC.

The chain employs TRBV5-1 and TRBJ2-1, with 7 bases lining up with TRBD2. In germline, CDR1 is SGHRS, CDR2 YFSETQ. The CDR3 has 16 amino acids. The junction had 4 bases not matched to a gene; V was cut back by 0 bases and J by 1 base. In DNA, the CDR3 is TGCGCCAGCAGCTTGGTGGCTAGCGGATCCTACAATGAGCAGTTCTTC. Translating gives CASSLVASGSYNEQFF.

This clonotype showed up just a few times. The chain couples TRBV6-1 to TRBJ2-7; TRBD1 might be the D (5 bases). V lost 0 bases to trimming and J lost 2 bases, with 11 bases between them. Germline V gene data show CDR1 as MNHNS and CDR2 as SASEGT. The CDR3 covers 15 residues. The CDR3 bases are TGTGCCAGCAGTGAAGCCACCGACAGCGCCTACGAGCAGTACTTC. It specifies CASSEATDSAYEQYF.

DNA of the CDR3: TGTGCCAGTAGTATCGGGACAGCAGAAGAGACCCAGTACTTC. This translates into CASSIGTAEETQYF. The chain carries TRBV19 and TRBJ2-7; 7 bases agree with TRBD1. The J call could be wrong; TRBJ2-5 is a better fit for the DNA end. The CDR3 consists of 14 residues. Germline lookup yields CDR1 LNHDA and CDR2 SQIVND (reference sequence).

The V gene is TRBV10-3, the J gene TRBJ2-6, with TRBD1 matching over 8 bases. V lost 8 bases and J lost 1; bases outside the gene matches: 4. The length of the CDR3 is 15 residues. The germline V gene encodes CDR1 ENHRY and CDR2 SYGVKD. Written as DNA, the CDR3 is TGTGCCATCGGGACAGGAACATCTGGGGCCAACGTCCTGACTTTC. Protein product: CAIGTGTSGANVLTF.

A few counts support this clonotype. The chain couples TRBV20-1 to TRBJ2-1; maybe TRBD1 (5 bases). The V gene's germline CDR1 is DFQATT and CDR2 SNEGSKA (reference sequence). With 4 bases removed from V and 2 bases from J, the gap between germline ends came to 6 bases. This CDR3 is 12 amino acids long. The CDR3 protein is CSAKTAYNEQFF. CDR3 nucleotides: TGCAGTGCTAAGACAGCCTACAATGAGCAGTTCTTC.

This sequence joins TRBV7-9 and TRBJ2-1, with 7 positions matching TRBD1. The J call is in doubt because the DNA end fits TRBJ2-7 better. CDR1 SEHNR and CDR2 FQNEAQ come from the germline V gene (reference sequence). CDR3 length: 15 residues. The CDR3 nucleotides read TGTGCCAGCAGCTTGGGACAGAACTTTTACAATGAGCAGTACTTC. It is translated as CASSLGQNFYNEQYF.

The rearrangement joins TRBV27 to TRBJ2-1, with D perhaps matching TRBD1 (6 bases). This CDR3 comprises 12 residues. The V gene lost 0 bases and the J gene lost 13 bases, with 10 bases spanning the gap. The V gene's germline CDR1 is MNHEY and CDR2 SMNVEV (reference sequence). CDR3 bases: TGTGCCAGCAGTTTATCGGGGACAACACAGTTCTTC. This gives the protein CASSLSGTTQFF.

This clonotype was recorded many times. The rearrangement uses TRBV5-6 and TRBJ2-5, with D unclear. Germline lookup yields CDR1 SGHDT and CDR2 YYEEEE. V lost 0 bases and J lost 5, with 11 bases in between. This CDR3 region has 14 residues. The CDR3 protein is CASSLASRPETQYF. CDR3 coding DNA: TGTGCCAGCAGCTTGGCAAGTCGGCCGGAGACCCAGTACTTC.

The chain combines TRBV28 with TRBJ1-6; D gene uncertain. The CDR3 length is 16 residues. V was cut by 8 bases and J by 9 bases, with 23 bases left in between. Per germline, CDR1 MDHEN and CDR2 SYDVKM. The CDR3 DNA follows: TGTGCCAGCGGATTGGCGGAGGGTATCCTATTTTCACCCCTCCACTTT. Its protein is CASGLAEGILFSPLHF.

J is TRBJ1-4 and V is TRBV20-1; D gene unclear. V was shortened by 2 bases and J by 3 bases, with 13 bases between the two germline ends. The CDR3 has 15 amino acids. Germline CDR1 is DFQATT and CDR2 is SNEGSKA (reference sequence). DNA of the CDR3: TGCAGTGCTAGATCCTACGAGTCGGCTAATGAAAAACTGTTTTTT. Translated: CSARSYESANEKLFF.

The CDR3 DNA sequence: TGTGCCAGCAGCTTTCGGGAACTAACAACTAATGAAAAACTGTTTTTT. It codes for CASSFRELTTNEKLFF. This sequence joins TRBV12-1 and TRBJ1-4. TRBV12-1 counts as a pseudogene. There are 16 residues in the CDR3.

This clonotype has just a few counts. The J gene is TRBJ2-4, the V gene TRBV4-3, with TRBD2 matching 9 bases. Losses at the gene ends were 1 base for V and 6 bases for J; bases not matched to a gene: 4. Per germline, CDR1 LGHNA and CDR2 YSLEER. There are 15 residues in the CDR3. The CDR3 sequence is CASSQGAGGGNIQYF. The DNA of the CDR3 is TGCGCCAGCAGCCAAGGGGCGGGAGGGGGAAACATTCAGTACTTC.

This chain joins TRBV6-6 and TRBJ1-5; D not certain. This CDR3 has 14 residues. Trimming pared 2 bases from V and 6 bases from J, leaving 11 bases between. The germline V gene encodes CDR1 MNHNY and CDR2 SVGAGI (reference sequence). The CDR3 nucleotides are TGTGCCAGCAGTTACGCAGGTTCGGGTCAGCCCCAGCATTTT. Encoded protein: CASSYAGSGQPQHF.

The J gene is TRBJ1-6, the V gene TRBV27; D gene ambiguous. The CDR3 contains 13 residues. The germline CDR1 and CDR2 sequences are MNHEY and SMNVEV (reference sequence). Trimming shortened V by 6 bases and J by 6 bases, and 9 bases separated the two germline ends. The CDR3, as DNA: TGTGCCAGCAGCAACAACCTTAATTCACCCCTCCACTTT. This translates into CASSNNLNSPLHF.

About this clonotype: This CDR3 fails to terminate in the conserved phenylalanine or tryptophan, so it likely reflects a read error. The rearrangement links TRBV20-1 to TRBJ2-1; D unresolved. V was cut by 0 bases and J by 6 bases, with 18 bases left in between. The germline V gene has CDR1 DFQATT and CDR2 SNEGSKA (reference sequence). The CDR3 runs to 16 residues. CDR3 bases: TGCAGTGCTAGAGATAGGGATCGACTGTGGGGCAATGAGCAGTTCTTA. Protein sequence: CSARDRDRLWGNEQFL.

The DNA for the CDR3 is TGTGCCAGCAGCCCCCCGGTACTAGCCGCCAGAGAGCAGTACTTC. Translation gives CASSPPVLAAREQYF. This chain connects TRBV7-9 to TRBJ2-5; perhaps TRBD2 as D (6 bases). Trimming removed 5 bases at V and 11 bases at J, with 24 bases between. Per germline, CDR1 SEHNR and CDR2 FQNEAQ (reference sequence). The CDR3 contains 15 residues.

The chain has TRBV7-3 and TRBJ2-1; TRBD1 matches 7 bases. This CDR3 is built from 15 residues. V trimming: 4 bases; J trimming: 7 bases; junction bases outside the gene matches: 10. The V gene's germline CDR1 is SGHTA and CDR2 FQGTGA. The CDR3 region is CASSSQTGVVNEQFF. As DNA, the CDR3 is TGTGCCAGCAGCTCCCAAACAGGGGTCGTAAATGAGCAGTTCTTC.

The chain is built from TRBV7-2 and TRBJ1-1; unclear D gene. The CDR3 runs 13 residues. Germline CDR1 and CDR2: SGHTA and FQGNSA. The V gene lost 2 bases and the J gene lost 5 bases, with 9 bases spanning the gap. CDR3 amino acids: CASSLWERTEAFF. The DNA of the CDR3 is TGTGCCAGCAGCTTATGGGAGAGGACTGAAGCTTTCTTT.